This passage covers 17 T cell receptor beta chains from one sample sequenced in a study of blood T cell repertoires in COVID-19. Sequencing was performed with immunoSEQ multiplex PCR; in TCRdb, only in-frame clones are kept and a portion is missing. The sample includes around 84,000 clones, around four fifths of them seen just once. Material for sequencing was peripheral blood. These receptors all come from a man aged 80 or over with active or convalescent COVID-19.

This clone occurred once. The chain uses TRBV7-9 and TRBJ1-2, with TRBD1 as a possible D gene (6 bases). Germline CDR1 is SEHNR and CDR2 is FQNEAQ (reference sequence). The CDR3 has 15 residues. V was clipped by 3 bases and J by 6 bases, with 17 bases between them. CDR3 protein: CASSLFNQGLNGYTF. CDR3 nucleotide sequence: TGTGCCAGCAGCTTGTTCAACCAGGGGCTCAATGGCTACACCTTC.

CDR3 sequence (DNA): TGCGCCAGCAGCCGCTTACGGGGGAACACTGAAGCTTTCTTT. The encoded protein is CASSRLRGNTEAFF. V usage is TRBV5-1 and J usage is TRBJ1-1; D is uncertain. CDR1 SGHRS and CDR2 YFSETQ come from the germline V gene. The CDR3 spans 14 residues. V lost 4 bases to trimming and J lost 1 base, with 11 bases between them.

This sequence joins TRBV19 and TRBJ2-7, with a possible D match to TRBD2 (6 bases). Germline-derived CDR1 and CDR2 are LNHDA and SQIVND (reference sequence). V lost 5 bases and J 6 bases, leaving 17 bases between the germline ends. The CDR3 sequence is 14 residues long. CDR3 residues: CASSLREKACEQYV. Here the CDR3 DNA reads TGTGCCAGTAGTTTACGGGAGAAAGCGTGCGAGCAGTACGTC.

This rearrangement joins TRBV6-1 to TRBJ2-3; 10 bases line up with TRBD2. The CDR3 has 16 residues. The V and J ends lost 2 bases and 11 bases, in that order; junction bases with no gene match: 13. Germline assignment: CDR1 MNHNS and CDR2 SASEGT. In DNA form, the CDR3 reads TGTGCCAGCAGTGAAAATGCTGAGCGGGAGGGGTCTAGGCAGTATTTT. It codes for CASSENAEREGSRQYF.

The chain has TRBV24-1 and TRBJ2-5; 7 positions match TRBD1. Germline values: CDR1 KGHDR, CDR2 SFDVKD. This CDR3 has 15 amino acids. The V segment lost 2 bases and the J segment 1 base; nucleotides outside the gene matches: 3. CDR3 DNA: TGTGCCACCAGTGATTCTAGGACAGGCCAAGAGACCCAGTACTTC. Translation gives CATSDSRTGQETQYF.

The chain employs TRBV3-1 (or the pseudogene TRBV3-2) and TRBJ1-2; the D is unclear. Trimming removed 2 bases at V and 4 bases at J, with 11 bases between. CDR3 length: 14 residues. Germline V lookup: CDR1 LGHDT, CDR2 YNNKEL (reference sequence). The CDR3 nucleotides read TGTGCCAGCAGCCAAAACCGGGAAACCTATGGCTACACCTTC. This sequence encodes CASSQNRETYGYTF.

The CDR3 reads CASSSPRVGGARNEQFF. For the CDR3, the DNA is TGTGCCAGCAGCTCACCCAGAGTGGGGGGGGCACGCAATGAGCAGTTCTTC. The chain is built from TRBV9 and TRBJ2-1; possible D gene TRBD2, 7 bases. Trimming removed 4 bases from V and 6 bases from J, with 23 bases in between. CDR3 size: 17 residues. The germline V gene has CDR1 SGDLS and CDR2 YYNGEE.

J is TRBJ2-7 and V is TRBV12-3 or TRBV12-4; a possible D gene is TRBD2 (6 bases). This CDR3 spans 11 amino acids. V lost 4 bases and J lost 7, with 8 bases in between. This chain's CDR3 is CASSWREEQYV. CDR3 in DNA: TGTGCCAGCAGTTGGAGGGAAGAGCAGTACGTC.

Written as DNA, the CDR3 is TGCGCCAGCAGCCAGCCGGCGAGGGTTTACTCTGGAAACACCATATATTTT. Translation gives CASSQPARVYSGNTIYF. The chain links TRBV4-1 to TRBJ1-3; D ambiguous. Germline CDR1 MGHRA, CDR2 YSYEKL. V gave up 3 bases and J gave up 0 bases, with 15 bases separating them. This CDR3 has 17 residues.

Written as DNA, the CDR3 is TGTGCTAGTGGTTCGAGCAAACAGGGCTCGAACACTGAAGCTTTCTTT. Amino acid sequence: CASGSSKQGSNTEAFF. V and J are TRBV12-5 and TRBJ1-1; a possible D gene is TRBD1 (6 bases). CDR3 length: 16 amino acids. Trimming took 4 bases from V and 1 from J, leaving 16 bases between them. CDR1 is LGHNT, CDR2 FRNRAP, per germline.

The rearrangement uses TRBV12-3 or TRBV12-4 and TRBJ2-1; TRBD1 aligns across 8 bases. The length of the CDR3 is 13 residues. The J segment lost 9 bases and the V segment lost 6 bases, leaving 7 bases of the junction unmatched. The CDR3 sequence is CASRKSGGGEQFF. The CDR3 region has the DNA TGTGCCAGCAGAAAATCAGGGGGCGGTGAGCAGTTCTTC.

In regard to this clone: At one end, the junction sequence differs from germline, possibly due to a read error. The chain combines TRBV5-4 with TRBJ1-2; TRBD1 matches at 11 bases. This CDR3 contains 14 residues. CDR1 is SGHNT, CDR2 YYREEE, per germline (reference sequence). CDR3 sequence reads: CASSLKIRTGGSTF. In DNA, the CDR3 is TGTGCCAGCAGCTTGAAGATTCGGACAGGGGGCTCCACCTTC.

The gene calls are TRBV29-1 and TRBJ2-2, with D possibly being TRBD1 (6 bases). Germline CDR1 reads SQVTM; CDR2 reads ANQGSEA. The CDR3 spans 14 residues. The V gene lost 7 bases and the J gene lost 1 base, with 13 bases spanning the gap. CDR3 sequence reads: CSARTDMNTGELFF. CDR3 in DNA: TGCAGCGCCAGGACAGATATGAACACCGGGGAGCTGTTTTTT.

The V and J genes are TRBV12-5 and TRBJ1-5, with D perhaps matching TRBD1 (5 bases). The CDR3 is made up of 13 amino acids. The germline V gene has CDR1 LGHNT and CDR2 FRNRAP. V lost 8 bases, J lost 7 bases, and 15 bases lay in between. The CDR3 nucleotides are TGTGCTAGTACTCGTGGTTGGGGCCAGCCCCAGCATTTT. Its translation is CASTRGWGQPQHF.

V is TRBV2 and J is TRBJ2-2; the match to TRBD2 covers 11 bases. This CDR3 has 15 amino acids. V lost 4 bases to trimming and J lost 4 bases; unmatched junction nucleotides: 2. Germline lookup yields CDR1 SNHLY and CDR2 FYNNEI. The CDR3, as DNA: TGTGCCAGCAGTGGGCTAGCGGGAGGCACCGGGGAGCTGTTTTTT. Translation: CASSGLAGGTGELFF. The full variable domain, completed using reference TRBV2 and TRBJ2-2, is EPEVTQTPSHQVTQMGQEVILRCVPISNHLYFYWYRQILGQKVEFLVSFYNNEISEKSEIFDDQFSVERPDGSNFTLKIRSTKLEDSAMYFCASSGLAGGTGELFFGEGSRLTVL.

The chain is built from TRBV6-2 or TRBV6-3 and TRBJ1-4, with D possibly matching TRBD1 (5 bases). CDR3 size: 15 residues. V gave up 1 base and J gave up 8 bases, with 14 bases separating them. Germline CDR1 reads MNHEY; CDR2 reads SVGEGT. CDR3 amino acids: CASSYWGRSEEKLFF. Written as DNA, the CDR3 is TGTGCCAGCAGTTACTGGGGCCGGTCAGAGGAAAAACTGTTTTTT.

This clone was detected only a few times. The genes are TRBV10-2 and TRBJ2-2; D is perhaps TRBD2 (5 bases). Germline-derived CDR1 and CDR2 are WSHSY and SAAADI. This CDR3 contains 15 residues. V was trimmed by 3 bases and J by 6 bases, leaving 14 bases between them. CDR3 protein: CASSEARVDSGELFF. The DNA of the CDR3 is TGCGCCAGCAGTGAAGCGAGGGTGGATTCCGGGGAGCTGTTTTTT.